The present T cell receptor (beta chain) was sequenced within a study of beta chain features in type 1 diabetes. Background on the study: Fewer than 110 million sorted cells were examined across all samples. Whole-study results and caveats: Insertions were fewer and deletions more numerous at VDJ junctions in type 1 diabetes patients. Type 1 diabetes patients had moderately but significantly shorter TCRB CDR3s in all four CD4+ subsets.

The collection from each donor was one heparinised blood draw averaging roughly 0.11 L. Expressed TCRB transcripts got sequenced, as all isolated RNA was reverse transcribed. Data came from immunoSEQ multiplex PCR; TCRdb stores just in-frame clones and leaves some out. This table holds under 500,000 clones, 25% to 35% found once. Remarks on this clone: Its antigen is currently unknown.

This clonotype originated in a man younger than 30 in good health. The sample was naive CD4+ T cells from blood.

The CDR3 bases are TGTGCCTGGAGCGGGGGACACGGGACAGTTAATGAAAAACTGTTTTTT. Translated: CAWSGGHGTVNEKLFF. This rearrangement joins TRBV30 to TRBJ1-4, with 7 bases lining up with TRBD1. Looked up from germline, CDR1 is GTSNPN and CDR2 is SVGIG (reference sequence). The trim removed 3 bases at V and 4 bases at J, leaving 11 bases unmatched. CDR3 size: 16 residues.